Below, 25 T cell receptor beta chains from the same sample are listed, as sequenced in a study of blood T cell repertoires in COVID-19. Generated by immunoSEQ multiplex PCR, the TCRdb table keeps only in-frame clones and is missing some. The data contain over 600,000 clones, just under 90% of them singletons. Sequencing was carried out using peripheral blood. All receptors derive from a woman under 30 with acute or convalescent COVID-19.

This clone appeared a single time. This rearrangement joins TRBV19 to TRBJ1-3, with TRBD1 matching 7 bases. The junction had 5 bases not matched to a gene; V was cut back by 6 bases and J by 0 bases. The V gene's germline CDR1 is LNHDA and CDR2 SQIVND (reference sequence). The length of the CDR3 is 15 residues. This CDR3 reads CASRDRDSSGNTIYF. The CDR3, as DNA: TGTGCCAGTAGAGACCGGGACAGCTCTGGAAACACCATATATTTT.

The genes are TRBV6-5 and TRBJ2-7; 8 bases are a match to TRBD2. The CDR3 is made up of 16 amino acids. Germline CDR1 is MNHEY and CDR2 is SVGAGI. Trimming cost V 4 bases and J 6 bases; bases outside gene matches: 14. The DNA of the CDR3 is TGTGCCAGCAGTTCTCCGCCGGGAGGGCGGCTCTCCGAGCAGTACTTC. Encoded protein: CASSSPPGGRLSEQYF.

This rearrangement joins TRBV12-5 to TRBJ1-6; 8 bases fit TRBD1. The CDR3 loop spans 17 amino acids. V lost 6 bases, J lost 5 bases, and 12 bases stayed unmatched. Per germline, CDR1 LGHNT and CDR2 FRNRAP. The CDR3 coding sequence is TGTGCTAGTGGAAAATCGACAGGGGTGACCCATAATTCACCCCTCCACTTT. Its protein product is CASGKSTGVTHNSPLHF.

V is TRBV13 and J is TRBJ2-7, with 13 bases lining up with TRBD2. Germline V gene sequence: CDR1 PRHDT, CDR2 FYEKMQ (reference sequence). V trimming: 3 bases; J trimming: 7 bases; junction bases outside the gene matches: 12. The CDR3 covers 17 residues. The CDR3 region is CASSLYPGTSGDGEQYF. DNA of the CDR3: TGTGCCAGCAGCTTGTACCCCGGGACTAGCGGGGACGGAGAGCAGTACTTC.

The chain links TRBV6-2 or TRBV6-3 to TRBJ2-3; a weak D match, TRBD1 (5 bases). This CDR3 region has 14 residues. Germline CDR1 reads MNHEY; CDR2 reads SVGEGT. V dropped 3 bases and J dropped 2 bases, with 9 bases sitting between them. The CDR3 spells CASSYQGVTDTQYF. The CDR3 coding sequence is TGTGCCAGCAGTTATCAGGGTGTCACAGATACGCAGTATTTT.

The J gene is TRBJ2-3, the V gene TRBV10-1; 9 nucleotides line up with TRBD1. This CDR3 comprises 17 residues. The trim removed 10 bases at V and 4 bases at J, leaving 18 bases unmatched. Germline lookup yields CDR1 WNHNN and CDR2 SYGVQD (reference sequence). CDR3 protein: CATHQTPGQGLPDTQYF. CDR3 bases: TGCGCCACACACCAGACCCCGGGACAGGGCCTCCCAGATACGCAGTATTTT.

The count of this clone is one. The chain combines TRBV7-9 with TRBJ1-1; no clear D. The CDR3 loop spans 14 amino acids. The ends were cut back, 7 bases at V and 2 bases at J, with 14 bases in the middle. Looked up from germline, CDR1 is SEHNR and CDR2 is FQNEAQ (reference sequence). The CDR3 DNA sequence: TGTGCCAGCATAACGGGATCGACAAACACTGAAGCTTTCTTT. Its translation: CASITGSTNTEAFF.

The rearrangement uses TRBV19 and TRBJ1-5; possible D gene TRBD1, 6 bases. The ends were cut back, 7 bases at V and 0 bases at J, with 13 bases in the middle. The germline gives CDR1 LNHDA, CDR2 SQIVND (reference sequence). The CDR3 is 15 residues long. This CDR3 reads CASTFGQYSNQPQHF. In DNA form, the CDR3 reads TGTGCCAGTACCTTCGGACAGTATAGCAATCAGCCCCAGCATTTT.

This rearrangement joins TRBV6-5 to TRBJ1-1; 9 bases map to TRBD1. The germline V gene encodes CDR1 MNHEY and CDR2 SVGAGI. This CDR3 region has 15 residues. J was trimmed by 5 bases and V by 2 bases; bases with no gene match: 6. The CDR3 nucleotides read TGTGCCAGCAGTTACGGGGGGACAGGGTGGACTGAAGCTTTCTTT. Amino acids: CASSYGGTGWTEAFF.

With regard to this clone: The junction and the germline gene differ at one end; a read error may be behind it. The chain is built from TRBV4-3 and TRBJ1-1; the D is unclear. The CDR3 spans 16 residues. Germline assignment: CDR1 LGHNA and CDR2 YSLEER. The CDR3 coding sequence is TGCGCCAACAGCCCCGGGAATAGGGATGTGAACACTGAAGCTTTCTTT. It translates to CANSPGNRDVNTEAFF.

This rearrangement joins TRBV19 to TRBJ1-4; perhaps TRBD1 as D (5 bases). The CDR3 contains 15 residues. V lost 6 bases and J 7 bases, leaving 18 bases between the germline ends. Germline CDR1 and CDR2: LNHDA and SQIVND (reference sequence). CDR3 amino acids: CASSRGGGFGEKLFF. The CDR3 coding sequence is TGTGCCAGTAGCCGAGGCGGGGGTTTCGGTGAAAAACTGTTTTTT.

Concerning this clone itself: At one boundary the junction diverges from the germline segment, which might be a read error. The V call is TRBV19, the J call TRBJ2-6; D uncertain. CDR1 LNHDA and CDR2 SQIVND come from the germline V gene (reference sequence). There are 18 residues in the CDR3. CDR3 bases: TGTGCCAGTAGTATCCTTTTAAAGACAACTCCTGGAGCCAACGTCCTGACTTTC. It specifies CASSILLKTTPGANVLTF. The complete variable domain, with remaining parts taken from reference TRBV19 and TRBJ2-6, reads DGGITQSPKYLFRKEGQNVTLSCEQNLNHDAMYWYRQDPGQGLRLIYYSQIVNDFQKGDIAEGYSVSREKKESFPLTVTSAQKNPTAFYLCASSILLKTTPGANVLTFGAGSRLTVL.

This clone was observed a single time. This chain joins TRBV27 and TRBJ1-2, with TRBD1 as a possible D gene (5 bases). With 3 bases removed from V and 5 bases from J, the gap between germline ends came to 13 bases. CDR3 length: 14 amino acids. CDR1 is MNHEY, CDR2 SMNVEV, per germline (reference sequence). CDR3 DNA: TGTGCCAGCAGTTTTTCGGGCAGGGTGTATGGCTACACCTTC. Translating gives CASSFSGRVYGYTF.

This clone has more than one count but fewer than ten. J is TRBJ1-1 and V is TRBV14, with TRBD1 as a possible D gene (6 bases). V was clipped by 8 bases and J by 1 base, with 20 bases between them. The germline CDR1 and CDR2 sequences are SGHDN and FVKESK. The CDR3 extends over 16 amino acids. The CDR3 DNA reads TGTGCCAGCGGCGGGGGGCGACAGGCTCCGAACACTGAAGCTTTCTTT. Protein sequence: CASGGGRQAPNTEAFF.

The chain recombines TRBV5-1 with TRBJ2-3; 12 bases map to TRBD2. Germline lookup yields CDR1 SGHRS and CDR2 YFSETQ. The CDR3 covers 17 residues. V gave up 0 bases and J gave up 0 bases; unmatched junction bases: 2. In nucleotides, the CDR3 is TGCGCCAGCAGCTTGGTGACTAGCGGGGGTAGCACAGATACGCAGTATTTT. Amino acid sequence: CASSLVTSGGSTDTQYF.

This rearrangement joins TRBV28 to TRBJ2-3, with no clear D. The CDR3 runs to 15 residues. CDR1 is MDHEN and CDR2 is SYDVKM in the germline V gene. V lost 1 base to trimming and J lost 4 bases, with 12 bases between them. Here the CDR3 reads CASSLFKILPDTQYF. The DNA for the CDR3 is TGTGCCAGCAGTTTATTTAAGATACTTCCAGATACGCAGTATTTT.

This clone was observed once. The V and J genes are TRBV6-4 and TRBJ2-3; a weak D match, TRBD2 (5 bases). This CDR3 spans 14 amino acids. CDR1 is MRHNA and CDR2 is SNTAGT in the germline V gene. The V and J ends lost 5 bases and 5 bases respectively, with 14 bases between them. The CDR3 sequence is CASSRGNTGDTQYF. For the CDR3, the DNA is TGTGCCAGCAGTCGAGGGAACACTGGAGATACGCAGTATTTT.

J is TRBJ2-7 and V is TRBV7-2; no clear D gene. The germline V gene has CDR1 SGHTA and CDR2 FQGNSA. The germline V and J ends were trimmed by 4 bases and 2 bases, with 15 bases remaining between them. This CDR3 comprises 15 residues. CDR3 in amino acids: CASSYPFLNTYEQYF. The CDR3 bases are TGTGCCAGCAGCTACCCCTTCCTAAATACCTACGAGCAGTACTTC.

The chain links TRBV11-2 to TRBJ1-2; TRBD1 might be the D (5 bases). The CDR3 is 15 residues long. CDR1 and CDR2 from the germline V gene are SGHAT and FQNNGV. The V and J ends lost 0 bases and 5 bases respectively, with 13 bases between them. CDR3 nucleotide sequence: TGTGCCAGCAGCTTAGATCAAGTGACAGCTTATGGCTACACCTTC. Translation gives CASSLDQVTAYGYTF.

This rearrangement joins TRBV7-2 to TRBJ1-2, with 9 bases aligning to TRBD1. Losses at the gene ends were 4 bases for V and 3 bases for J; bases not matched to a gene: 6. The CDR3 length is 15 residues. The germline gives CDR1 SGHTA, CDR2 FQGNSA. CDR3 sequence (DNA): TGTGCCAGCAGCTCCGGGGACAGGGTACACTATGGCTACACCTTC. Its translation is CASSSGDRVHYGYTF.

The CDR3: CASSSQGWVNYGYTF. The DNA for the CDR3 is TGTGCCAGCAGCTCACAGGGGTGGGTTAACTATGGCTACACCTTC. The gene calls are TRBV7-9 and TRBJ1-2; 7 bases line up with TRBD1. This CDR3 spans 15 amino acids. Germline V lookup: CDR1 SEHNR, CDR2 FQNEAQ (reference sequence). J lost 1 base, V lost 4 bases, and 6 bases had no gene match. The full variable domain, rest sourced from reference TRBV7-9 and TRBJ1-2, is DTGVSQNPRHKITKRGQNVTFRCDPISEHNRLYWYRQTLGQGPEFLTYFQNEAQLEKSRLLSDRFSAERPKGSFSTLEIQRTEQGDSAMYLCASSSQGWVNYGYTFGSGTRLTVV.

V is TRBV7-9 and J is TRBJ1-3; no definite D call. Trimming removed 5 bases at V and 4 bases at J, with 12 bases between. The CDR3 has 14 residues. From germline, CDR1 is SEHNR and CDR2 FQNEAQ (reference sequence). The CDR3 nucleotides are TGTGCCAGCAGCCGCGGGGTTGAAGGAAACACCATATATTTT. This gives the protein CASSRGVEGNTIYF. The full variable domain, its missing parts supplied by reference TRBV7-9 and TRBJ1-3, is DTGVSQNPRHKITKRGQNVTFRCDPISEHNRLYWYRQTLGQGPEFLTYFQNEAQLEKSRLLSDRFSAERPKGSFSTLEIQRTEQGDSAMYLCASSRGVEGNTIYFGEGSWLTVV.

The chain couples TRBV30 to TRBJ1-2, with D tentatively TRBD1 (6 bases). From germline, CDR1 is GTSNPN and CDR2 SVGIG (reference sequence). The V end lost 6 bases, the J end lost 4 bases, and 15 bases lay between the germline ends. CDR3 length: 13 residues. CDR3 amino acids: CACMNRAPYGYTF. The CDR3 coding sequence is TGTGCCTGTATGAACAGGGCCCCCTATGGCTACACCTTC.

J is TRBJ2-3 and V is TRBV7-6; TRBD2 matches at 14 bases. The CDR3 spans 16 residues. Germline V gives CDR1 SGHVS, CDR2 FNYEAQ. The ends lost 6 bases at V and 1 base at J; junction bases unmatched: 3. CDR3 sequence: CASRRLAGGGTDTQYF. The CDR3 DNA reads as TGTGCCAGCAGACGACTAGCGGGGGGGGGCACAGATACGCAGTATTTT.

J is TRBJ1-3 and V is TRBV7-2; D uncertain. This CDR3 contains 15 residues. Trimming shortened V by 0 bases and J by 2 bases, and 8 bases separated the two germline ends. Germline V gene sequence: CDR1 SGHTA, CDR2 FQGNSA. The chain's CDR3 is CASSLAPQPGNTIYF. The CDR3 coding sequence is TGTGCCAGCAGCTTAGCCCCACAGCCTGGAAACACCATATATTTT.